This T cell receptor (beta chain) was recorded in a study of cytomegalovirus exposure and HLA in healthy donors. About this clone: The antigen is unknown.

General observations from the study: Rarity marked most TCR sequences, yet some public TCRs occurred in many donors. The study recorded more than 150 TCR beta chains that were cytomegalovirus-associated.

Generated by immunoSEQ multiplex PCR, the TCRdb table keeps only in-frame clones and is missing some. Here the sample spans about 250,000 clones, approximately 87% being singletons. CDR1 is MRHNA, CDR2 SNTAGT, per germline. Trimming cost V 3 bases and J 6 bases; bases outside gene matches: 16. This CDR3 contains 17 residues. This TCR came from a man between 18 and 29 years old in good health and CMV-seronegative. Sequenced sample: PBMCs. The V gene is TRBV6-4, the J gene TRBJ2-5; 7 bases line up with TRBD1. For the CDR3, the DNA is TGTGCCAGCAGTGATGGTACACAGGGGCTCGCAATGAAGACCCAGTACTTC. Residues: CASSDGTQGLAMKTQYF.